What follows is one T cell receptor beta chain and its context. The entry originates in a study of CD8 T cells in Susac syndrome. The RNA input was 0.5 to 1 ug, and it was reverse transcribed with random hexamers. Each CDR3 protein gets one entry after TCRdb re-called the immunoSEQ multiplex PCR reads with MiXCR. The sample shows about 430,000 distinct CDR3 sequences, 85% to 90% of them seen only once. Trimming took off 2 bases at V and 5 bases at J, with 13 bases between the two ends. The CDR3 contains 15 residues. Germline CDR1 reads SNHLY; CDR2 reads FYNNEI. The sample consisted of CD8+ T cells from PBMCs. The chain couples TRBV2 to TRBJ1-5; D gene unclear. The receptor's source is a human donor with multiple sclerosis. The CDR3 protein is CASSEMRFGDQPQHF. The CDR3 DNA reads TGTGCCAGCAGTGAAATGCGATTCGGAGATCAGCCCCAGCATTTT.